The rows below give T cell receptor beta chains drawn from one sample of a study of siplizumab effects on memory and regulatory T cells. Generated by immunoSEQ multiplex PCR, the TCRdb table keeps only in-frame clones and is missing some. The sample records 75,000 to 95,000 clones, about nine tenths being singletons. Input material: CD4+ T cells sorted from blood. These receptors all stem from a human donor in good health. The CDR3 runs from the conserved cysteine through the conserved F or W. D genes are given only for firm matches. Size is omitted from some rows. Given values are once, few, many or a class for expanded clones.

D gene	clone size	V gene	J gene	CDR3 protein	CDR3 DNA
TRBD1	.	TRBV6-1	TRBJ2-3	CATYRDRGADTQYF	TGTGCCACCTACCGGGACAGGGGCGCAGATACGCAGTATTTT
TRBD2	.	TRBV28	TRBJ2-5	CASSFWTSGSRYF	TGTGCCAGCAGTTTCTGGACTAGCGGGAGCCGGTACTTC
TRBD2	.	TRBV14	TRBJ2-2	CASRLSGSGTGELFF	TGTGCCAGCAGGCTTAGCGGGAGTGGCACCGGGGAGCTGTTTTTT
.	.	TRBV5-4	TRBJ2-5	CASSLAGPKGETQYF	TGTGCCAGCAGCTTGGCAGGGCCCAAGGGAGAGACCCAGTACTTC
TRBD1	.	TRBV6-5	TRBJ2-1	CASSRPGQGHNEQFF	TGTGCCAGCAGTAGACCGGGACAGGGACACAATGAGCAGTTCTTC
.	.	TRBV28	TRBJ2-1	CASRLRDQLNEQFF	TGTGCCAGCAGACTACGGGACCAACTCAATGAGCAGTTCTTC
TRBD2	.	TRBV6-4	TRBJ2-3	CASRDLDRRTGGRATDTQYF	TGTGCCAGCAGGGACTTAGACAGGCGCACGGGCGGGAGGGCTACAGATACGCAGTATTTT
TRBD1	.	TRBV12-5	TRBJ1-3	CASGLPRGLGGNTIYF	TGTGCTAGTGGTTTGCCCAGGGGGCTCGGTGGAAACACCATATATTTT
TRBD2	.	TRBV10-3	TRBJ2-3	CAISNLAGGTDTQYF	TGTGCCATCAGTAATCTAGCGGGAGGGACAGATACGCAGTATTTT
.	.	TRBV7-2	TRBJ2-1	CASSSQLGPVPYNEQFF	TGTGCCAGCAGCTCCCAGCTAGGCCCTGTACCTTACAATGAGCAGTTCTTC
.	.	TRBV27	TRBJ1-2	CATGTVVGYGYTF	TGTGCCACTGGGACGGTGGTAGGCTATGGCTACACCTTC
.	.	TRBV19	TRBJ1-2	CASSMDSNYGYTF	TGTGCCAGTAGTATGGACAGCAACTATGGCTACACCTTC
TRBD2	.	TRBV11-3	TRBJ2-1	CASSSLAATYNEQFF	TGTGCCAGCAGCTCACTAGCGGCCACCTACAATGAGCAGTTCTTC
.	.	TRBV6-1	TRBJ1-1	CATGGRVAEAFF	TGTGCTACCGGGGGGCGGGTGGCTGAAGCTTTCTTT
.	once	TRBV2	TRBJ1-2	CASSEDRVGGYTF	TGTGCCAGCAGTGAAGACAGGGTGGGAGGCTACACCTTC
.	.	TRBV10-3	TRBJ1-5	CAISPVGSNQPQHF	TGTGCCATCAGCCCCGTGGGGAGCAATCAGCCCCAGCATTTT
.	.	TRBV5-5	TRBJ1-3	CASSPGSGNTIYF	TGTGCCAGCAGCCCGGGGTCTGGAAACACCATATATTTT
TRBD1	.	TRBV7-2	TRBJ2-7	CASSLDRRSGGYEQYF	TGTGCCAGCAGCTTAGATCGTAGGTCAGGGGGCTACGAGCAGTACTTC
.	.	TRBV28	TRBJ1-5	CASSKWQPQHF	TGTGCCAGCAGTAAGTGGCAGCCCCAGCATTTT
.	.	TRBV7-2	TRBJ2-2	CASSKTQGSFSGELFF	TGTGCCAGCAGCAAGACCCAGGGGAGTTTTTCCGGGGAGCTGTTTTTT
TRBD1	.	TRBV7-6	TRBJ2-7	CASSQTGKGYEQYF	TGTGCCAGCAGCCAGACAGGGAAAGGTTACGAGCAGTACTTC
.	.	TRBV30	TRBJ2-5	CAWRGLERAQYF	TGTGCCTGGAGGGGTTTGGAGAGAGCCCAGTACTTC
.	.	TRBV28	TRBJ1-1	CASSLTGNTEAFF	TGTGCCAGCAGTTTGACAGGAAACACTGAAGCTTTCTTT
.	.	TRBV6-1	TRBJ2-2	CASQSLRGAGELFF	TGTGCCAGCCAGAGCCTCAGGGGGGCCGGGGAGCTGTTTTTT
TRBD1	.	TRBV19	TRBJ2-2	CASSTPRTGASGELFF	TGTGCCAGTAGTACCCCCCGTACAGGGGCGAGCGGGGAGCTGTTTTTT
.	.	TRBV18	TRBJ2-5	CASSPRVGQETQYF	TGTGCCAGCTCACCAAGGGTGGGGCAAGAGACCCAGTACTTC
TRBD1	.	TRBV4-2	TRBJ1-4	CASSGGTGHGKLFF	TGTGCCAGCAGCGGGGGGACAGGACATGGGAAACTGTTTTTT
.	.	TRBV4-3	TRBJ2-2	CASSLQAPSRILRTGELFF	TGCGCCAGCAGTCTCCAAGCGCCTAGTCGTATATTGAGGACCGGGGAGCTGTTTTTT
.	.	TRBV14	TRBJ1-3	CASSQVHTGSGNTIYF	TGTGCCAGCAGCCAAGTGCATACAGGCTCTGGAAACACCATATATTTT
.	.	TRBV14	TRBJ1-1	CASSHTGVGAFF	TGTGCCAGCAGCCATACGGGGGTTGGAGCTTTCTTT
.	.	TRBV30	TRBJ2-7	CAWSFRTRGSYEQYF	TGTGCCTGGAGTTTCCGGACCCGGGGCTCCTACGAGCAGTACTTC
.	.	TRBV18	TRBJ2-7	CASSPREQSSSYEQYF	TGTGCCAGCTCACCAAGGGAACAGTCGAGCTCCTACGAGCAGTACTTC
.	few	TRBV5-1	TRBJ1-2	CASSTNSGGSGGGYTF	TGCGCCAGCAGCACCAACTCTGGGGGCAGCGGGGGTGGCTACACCTTC
TRBD2	.	TRBV5-1	TRBJ2-2	CASSKTSGDTGELFF	TGCGCCAGCAGCAAGACTAGCGGAGACACCGGGGAGCTGTTTTTT
TRBD2	.	TRBV6-1	TRBJ2-3	CASSVRLAGSTDTQYF	TGTGCCAGCAGTGTAAGACTAGCGGGCTCCACAGATACGCAGTATTTT
.	.	TRBV10-3	TRBJ2-1	CAIRENAYNEQFF	TGTGCCATCAGAGAAAATGCCTACAATGAGCAGTTCTTC
.	.	TRBV5-1	TRBJ1-4	CASSLAGNPTNEKLFF	TGCGCCAGCAGCTTGGCGGGGAATCCAACTAATGAAAAACTGTTTTTT
TRBD2	.	TRBV7-7	TRBJ2-2	CASSSSGRGTGELFF	TGTGCTAGCAGCTCTAGCGGGAGGGGCACCGGGGAGCTGTTTTTT
TRBD2	.	TRBV5-6	TRBJ2-1	CASSFSGRAGNEQFF	TGTGCCAGCAGCTTTAGCGGGAGGGCCGGCAATGAGCAGTTCTTC
TRBD2	.	TRBV5-8	TRBJ2-1	CASSLARGSGRSYNEQFF	TGTGCCAGCAGCTTGGCCCGGGGTAGCGGGCGCTCCTACAATGAGCAGTTCTTC
.	.	TRBV18	TRBJ2-5	CASSPNPPPQETQYF	TGTGCCAGCTCACCGAACCCTCCCCCTCAAGAGACCCAGTACTTC